This T cell receptor beta chain was sequenced during a study of identical twins. Findings of the study overall: Cross-sectional statistics underpinned the conclusions; the same donors were not followed.

This CDR3 spans 16 amino acids. V lost 8 bases and J lost 2, with 21 bases in between. Germline V gene lookup returns CDR1 ENHRY and CDR2 SYGVKD. This clonotype was found a few times. The target antigen is unknown. TCRdb re-analysed the 5' RACE reads in MiXCR, keeping a single row per CDR3 protein. The sample gives nearly 650,000 distinct CDR3 sequences, 7% to 7.5% of which show up once; 1.6% is in the top ten. This same sample was also taken into another study, of yellow fever vaccine responses in identical twins. That work adds: Convergence reportedly seemed to mark part of the twins' vaccine T cell response, with personalization marking the rest.

This chain connects TRBV10-3 to TRBJ2-5; weak D call: TRBD2 (6 bases). The clonotype was recovered from a woman in her late teens or twenties in good health. What was sequenced was PBMCs. The CDR3 coding sequence is TGTGCCATCGGCGCCCGCGGGACCAGCACACAAGAGACCCAGTACTTC. It codes for CAIGARGTSTQETQYF.